This T cell receptor beta chain derives from a study of beta chain features in type 1 diabetes (dated by TCRdb to the late 2010s). For the wider study: No differences in mean age, gender distribution, total cell number or subset yield were found between patients and healthy donors. Across all samples, about 110 million sorted cells were examined, and cell number per subset correlated strongly with RNA yield. The study compared TCRB repertoires of sorted circulating CD4+ T cell subsets between recently diagnosed type 1 diabetes patients and matched healthy donors. Naive and central memory subsets were obtained from all 30 or so donors, but regulatory and stem cell-like memory subsets were isolated from only 8 patients and roughly 8 healthy donors. Beyond this particular receptor, the publication reports: Sequencing cDNA rather than genomic DNA could over-represent highly expressing activated cells, although activation and CD3 levels did not differ between groups. HLA sub-analyses involved small numbers of individuals, so any influence of HLA type on TCRB rearrangement remained unresolved. Naive, central memory and regulatory TCRB repertoires appeared to be more alike among patients than among healthy donors. Patients with type 1 diabetes made fewer insertions and deleted more nucleotides at VDJ recombination sites, implying thymic rearrangement abnormalities. PCR might favor shorter templates, but patient and control samples were amplified and corrected together, so any skew would affect both groups equally. A moderate but significant shortening of TCRB CDR3 length was observed in type 1 diabetes patients in all four CD4+ subsets.

Trimming at the junction amounts to 1 base on V and 4 bases on J, and the germline ends lie 16 bases apart. The CDR3 starts with the cysteine, ends with the phenylalanine, and has 15 residues. Only CDR3 DNA is held: 45 bases, read in frame from base 1. CDR1 SQVTM and CDR2 ANQGSEA were looked up in the germline V gene. The entire isolated RNA was reverse transcribed using the High Capacity cDNA Reverse Transcription Kit, and thus expressed TCRB transcripts were sequenced. Deep immunoSEQ sequencing was performed on naive, central memory and regulatory T cell samples, with an average of roughly 3.3 million total reads per sample. After sorted cells were lysed in RLT buffer, RNA was extracted with DNase-treated RNeasy Micro or Mini kits, with the choice depending on cell number. Each cell subset was processed on its own to prevent cross-contamination, while patient and healthy donor samples were processed together. The immunoSEQ multiplex PCR was used to amplify TCRB sequences from cDNA, yielding 87-bp fragments that span the CDR3 region. Amplicons were sequenced on the Illumina HiSeq platform. The original pipeline was this. Synthetic template baselines were used to correct PCR bias computationally, reads within Hamming distance 2 were collapsed together, and singletons that could not be merged were discarded. By aligning reads against IMGT, V, D and J genes, CDR3 length, and insertions or deletions at six rearrangement sites were assigned. Within each subset, clonotype counts were normalized to sorted cell number, and only after that were true diversity and Gini coefficients computed with the tcR R package. The overlap coefficient, calculated on TCRB nucleotide sequences, was used to quantify repertoire sharing. As a proxy for the pre-selection repertoire, out-of-frame TCRB sequences from naive cells were analyzed. Drawn from immuneACCESS, this table holds only the in-frame rearrangements with V and J called that TCRdb kept. Clones are partly lost; checked studies trace under half to an unresolved V gene and leave the rest unexplained. V, J and clone size were drawn from that table, and D and trimming were deduced from the DNA. Within this sample are approximately 270,000 clones, with roughly an eighth of them counted one time only. The ten top clones hold 0.017% of the sample.

Points on this clone: Which antigen it targets is not known. No per-base quality is available; no much larger clone lies one base away.

Each donor gave one peripheral blood draw, averaging approximately 110 mL, which was collected into heparinised tubes. A BD FACSAria II and a panel including CD45RO, CCR7, CD25, CD127, CD95 and CD27 were used to sort naive, central memory, regulatory and stem cell-like memory CD4+ T cells. Every sorted population had a purity above 95%. PBMCs were isolated immediately by Lymphoprep density gradient centrifugation and stained directly without culture. So that batch effects would be minimized, each experiment stained and sorted samples in pairs, pairing one healthy donor with one patient. The sample taken for sequencing was naive CD4+ T cells from blood. The cell subset or site label here, explained by the study, means: true naive CD4+ T cells. This sequence originates from a man under 40 with type 1 diabetes. The sequence links TRBV29-1 to TRBJ2-5; the D gene is possibly TRBD2, with 5 bases matching. The CDR3 corresponds to CSVEGPPREGETQYF. The nucleotide sequence is TGCAGCGTTGAAGGCCCCCCCCGGGAAGGAGAGACCCAGTACTTC.